This TCR beta chain comes out of a study of shared clonotypes between healthy human individuals. Study conclusions and caveats: Clonotype sharing among donors, it was expected, would be affected by sequencing depth.

Naive CD8 cells comprised CD45RO-negative, CCR7-positively selected cells, excluding terminally differentiated effector memory CD45RA+ cells. Healthy and HIV-negative, the adult donors had no recent acute infections or vaccinations. This clone was observed a few times. Its antigen remains unknown. The CDR3 is made up of 13 amino acids. V trimming: 2 bases; J trimming: 11 bases; junction bases outside the gene matches: 7. Germline lookup yields CDR1 WNHNN and CDR2 SYGVQD (reference sequence). Genomic DNA of every subset was divided equally among multiple immunoSEQ plates. Sorted subsets were amplified in replicate PCRs using approximately 0.2 ug DNA, roughly 30,000 T cell genomes. This table comes from immunoSEQ multiplex PCR, and its TCRdb copy is limited to in-frame clones, with some not included. This sample yields about 680,000 clones, of which around 92% are seen a single time; about 24% belongs to the top ten.

The V call is TRBV10-1, the J call TRBJ1-2; TRBD1 aligns across 8 bases. The receptor comes from a man aged 30 to 45 in good health. Specimen: naive CD8+ T cells sorted from blood. The CDR3 DNA is TGCGCCAGCAGTGAGGACGAGACAGGGGATTACACCTTC. It codes for CASSEDETGDYTF.